This entry describes one T cell receptor (beta chain). Its target is not known. Deep level was the assay's run setting. Sequencing used immunoSEQ multiplex PCR; TCRdb keeps in-frame clones, though not all of them. The sample carries approximately 1,000,000 clones, 78% recorded once. Every one of the donors was a Caucasian adult that lived in Nashville, Tennessee. These data belong to a study of shared clonotypes between healthy human individuals. The CDR3 sequence is 14 residues long. Trimming removed 4 bases at V and 1 base at J, with 10 bases between. Germline CDR1 is SNHLY and CDR2 is FYNNEI. Study-wide results and limits: Incomplete sequencing of sorted subsets was indicated by rarefaction despite large depth. Across subsets, estimated richness was generally greater for naive than for memory populations.

The source of this sequence is a man aged 18 to 30 in good health. Some clones in this sample may be carry-over from other donors' samples. The chain employs TRBV2 and TRBJ1-2; a weak D match, TRBD1 (5 bases). Sequencing was done on a sample of memory CD4+ T cells from PBMCs. This sample's subset: CD45RA-negative fraction. Written as DNA, the CDR3 is TGTGCCAGCAGTGTCGGGACGGGTAACTATGGCTACACCTTC. Translation: CASSVGTGNYGYTF.